This TCR beta chain was recorded in a study of shared T cell receptors in the human thymus. Using immunoSEQ multiplex PCR, the repertoire was profiled, and TCRdb retains in-frame clones only, with some absent. Of some 700,000 clones listed, around 89% are singletons. From germline, CDR1 is SEHNR and CDR2 FQNEAQ (reference sequence). V gave up 4 bases and J gave up 8 bases, with 21 bases separating them. The CDR3 totals 16 residues. Separately, the same data were catalogued under a study of human thymus T cells.

J is TRBJ2-1 and V is TRBV7-9, with D possibly TRBD2 on 5 matching bases. Sequenced input: thymocytes. This receptor was taken from a boy under three years old with a congenital heart defect. CDR3 region: CASSSDSSEGPDEQFF. For the CDR3, the DNA is TGTGCCAGCAGCTCCGATTCAAGTGAGGGCCCAGATGAGCAGTTCTTC.